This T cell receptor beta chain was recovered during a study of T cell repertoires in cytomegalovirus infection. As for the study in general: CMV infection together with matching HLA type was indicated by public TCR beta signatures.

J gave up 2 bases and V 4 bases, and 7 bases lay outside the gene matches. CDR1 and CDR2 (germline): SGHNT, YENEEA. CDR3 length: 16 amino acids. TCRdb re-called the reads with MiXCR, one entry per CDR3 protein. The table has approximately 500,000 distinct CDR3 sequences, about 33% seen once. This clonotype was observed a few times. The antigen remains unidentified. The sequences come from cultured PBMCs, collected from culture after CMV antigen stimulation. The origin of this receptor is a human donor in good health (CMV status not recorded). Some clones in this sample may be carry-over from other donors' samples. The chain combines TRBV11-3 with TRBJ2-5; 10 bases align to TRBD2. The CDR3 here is CASSSAGGSLQETQYF. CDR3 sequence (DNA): TGTGCCAGCAGCTCAGCGGGAGGGAGTCTTCAAGAGACCCAGTACTTC.